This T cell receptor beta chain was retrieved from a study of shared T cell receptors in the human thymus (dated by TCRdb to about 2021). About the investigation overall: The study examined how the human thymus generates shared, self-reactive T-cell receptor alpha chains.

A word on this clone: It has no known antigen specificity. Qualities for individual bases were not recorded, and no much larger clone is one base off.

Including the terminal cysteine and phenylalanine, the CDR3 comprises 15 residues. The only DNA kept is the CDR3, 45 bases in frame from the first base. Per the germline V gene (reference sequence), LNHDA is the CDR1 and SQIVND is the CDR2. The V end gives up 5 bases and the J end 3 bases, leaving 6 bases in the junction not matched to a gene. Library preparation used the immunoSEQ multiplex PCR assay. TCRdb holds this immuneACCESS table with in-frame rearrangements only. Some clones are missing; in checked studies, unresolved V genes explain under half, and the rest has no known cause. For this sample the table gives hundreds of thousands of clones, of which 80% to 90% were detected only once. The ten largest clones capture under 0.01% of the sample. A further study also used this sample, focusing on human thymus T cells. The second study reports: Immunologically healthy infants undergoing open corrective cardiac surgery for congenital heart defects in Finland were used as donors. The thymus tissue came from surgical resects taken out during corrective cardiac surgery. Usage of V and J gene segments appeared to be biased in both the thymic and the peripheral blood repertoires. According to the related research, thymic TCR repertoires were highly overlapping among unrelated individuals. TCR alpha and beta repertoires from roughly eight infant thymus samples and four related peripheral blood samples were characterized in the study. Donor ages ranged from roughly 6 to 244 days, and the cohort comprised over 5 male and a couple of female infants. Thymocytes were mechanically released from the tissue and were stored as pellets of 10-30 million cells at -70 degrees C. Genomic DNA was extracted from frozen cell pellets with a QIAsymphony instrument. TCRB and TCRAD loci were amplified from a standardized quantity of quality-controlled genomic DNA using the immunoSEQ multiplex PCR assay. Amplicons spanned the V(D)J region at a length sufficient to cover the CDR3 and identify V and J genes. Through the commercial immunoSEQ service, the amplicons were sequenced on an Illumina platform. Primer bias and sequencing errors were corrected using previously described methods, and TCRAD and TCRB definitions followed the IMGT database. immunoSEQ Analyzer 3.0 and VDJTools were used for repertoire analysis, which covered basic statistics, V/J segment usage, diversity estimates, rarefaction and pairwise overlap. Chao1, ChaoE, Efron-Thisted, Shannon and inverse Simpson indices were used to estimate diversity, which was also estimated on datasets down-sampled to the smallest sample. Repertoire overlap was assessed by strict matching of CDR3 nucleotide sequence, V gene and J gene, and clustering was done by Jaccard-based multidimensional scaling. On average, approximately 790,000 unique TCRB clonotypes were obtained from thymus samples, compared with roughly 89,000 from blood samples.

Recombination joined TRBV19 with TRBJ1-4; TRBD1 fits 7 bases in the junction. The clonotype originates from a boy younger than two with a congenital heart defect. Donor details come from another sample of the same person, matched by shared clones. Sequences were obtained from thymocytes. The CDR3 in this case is CASSLRDRANEKLFF. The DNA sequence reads TGTGCCAGTAGTCTACGGGACAGAGCTAATGAAAAACTGTTTTTT.